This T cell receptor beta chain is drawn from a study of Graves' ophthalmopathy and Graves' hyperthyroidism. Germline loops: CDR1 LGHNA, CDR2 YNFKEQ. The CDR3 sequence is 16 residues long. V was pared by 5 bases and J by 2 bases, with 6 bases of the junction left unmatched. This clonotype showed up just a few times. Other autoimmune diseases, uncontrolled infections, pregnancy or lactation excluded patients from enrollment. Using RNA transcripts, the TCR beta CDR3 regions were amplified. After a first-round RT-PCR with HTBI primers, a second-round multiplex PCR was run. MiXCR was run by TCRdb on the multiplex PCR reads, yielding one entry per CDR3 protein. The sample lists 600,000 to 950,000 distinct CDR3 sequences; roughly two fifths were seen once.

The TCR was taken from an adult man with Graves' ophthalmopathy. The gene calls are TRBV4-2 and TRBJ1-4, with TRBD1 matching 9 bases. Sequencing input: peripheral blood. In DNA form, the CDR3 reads TGTGCCAGCAGCTCACAGGGGGCAGGTACTAATGAAAAACTGTTTTTT. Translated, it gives CASSSQGAGTNEKLFF.